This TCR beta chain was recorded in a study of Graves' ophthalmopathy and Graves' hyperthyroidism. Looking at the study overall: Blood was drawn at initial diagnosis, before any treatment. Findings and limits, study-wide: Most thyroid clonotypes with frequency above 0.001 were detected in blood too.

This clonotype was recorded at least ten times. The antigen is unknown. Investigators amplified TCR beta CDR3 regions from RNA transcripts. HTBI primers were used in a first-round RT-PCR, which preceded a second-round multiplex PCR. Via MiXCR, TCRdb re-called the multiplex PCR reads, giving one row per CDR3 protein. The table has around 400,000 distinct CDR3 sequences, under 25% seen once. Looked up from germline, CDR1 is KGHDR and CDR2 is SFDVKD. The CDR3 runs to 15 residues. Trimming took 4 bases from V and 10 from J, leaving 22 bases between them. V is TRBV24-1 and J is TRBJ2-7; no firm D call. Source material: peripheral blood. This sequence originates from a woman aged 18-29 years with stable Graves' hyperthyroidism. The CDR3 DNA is TGTGCCACCAGTGAAGTGGGCACGATCCCACCGCAACAGTACTTC. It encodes CATSEVGTIPPQQYF.